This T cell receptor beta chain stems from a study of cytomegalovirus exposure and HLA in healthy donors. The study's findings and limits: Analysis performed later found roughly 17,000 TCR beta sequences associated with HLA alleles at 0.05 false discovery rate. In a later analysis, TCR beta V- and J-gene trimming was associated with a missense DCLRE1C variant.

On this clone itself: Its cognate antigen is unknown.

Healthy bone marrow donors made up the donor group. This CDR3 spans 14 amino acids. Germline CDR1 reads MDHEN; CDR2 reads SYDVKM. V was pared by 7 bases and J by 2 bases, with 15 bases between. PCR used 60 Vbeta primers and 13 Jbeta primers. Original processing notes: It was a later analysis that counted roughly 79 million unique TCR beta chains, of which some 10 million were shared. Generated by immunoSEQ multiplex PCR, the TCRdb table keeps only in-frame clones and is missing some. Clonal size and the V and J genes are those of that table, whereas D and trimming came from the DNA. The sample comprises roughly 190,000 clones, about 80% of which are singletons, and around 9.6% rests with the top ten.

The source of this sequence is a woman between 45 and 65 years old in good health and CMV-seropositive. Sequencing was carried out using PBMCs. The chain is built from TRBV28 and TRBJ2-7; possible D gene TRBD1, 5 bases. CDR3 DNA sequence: TGTGCCAGCACCCGCCGGACAAAACCCTACGAGCAGTACTTC. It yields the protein CASTRRTKPYEQYF.